A selection of T cell receptor beta chains follows, all from one sample in a study of CD8 T cells in ankylosing spondylitis. Using its own MiXCR run on the 5' RACE reads, TCRdb lists one record per CDR3 protein. Among roughly 670,000 distinct CDR3 sequences listed, under 20% were seen once. The sample consisted of blood, either unsorted or a sorted T cell fraction (not recorded which). The source of these receptors is a male donor with ankylosing spondylitis. Both conserved end residues are part of each CDR3. A D gene is named only where the DNA matches it firmly. Expanded clones get a size class; other rows say once, few or many, or leave the size out.

v_call	d_call	clone_size	j_call	cdr3_nt	cdr3_aa
TRBV20-1	TRBD1	NA	TRBJ2-3	TGCAGTGCCACAAGGGGACAGGGTGGTCCAGATACGCAGTATTTT	CSATRGQGGPDTQYF
TRBV6-4	NA	NA	TRBJ1-2	TGTGCCAGCAGTGCAACAGGTGGCTATGGCTACACCTTC	CASSATGGYGYTF
TRBV5-1	NA	NA	TRBJ1-3	TGCGCCAGCAGCTTGGCCCCGCATTCGGACAGAGTCTCTGGAAACACCATATATTTT	CASSLAPHSDRVSGNTIYF
TRBV30	NA	NA	TRBJ2-1	TGTGCCTCTCACCCTTGGGGGGCGGGAGTGGTCGGTGAGCAGTTCTTC	CASHPWGAGVVGEQFF
TRBV19	TRBD2	NA	TRBJ2-7	TGTGCCAGTAGCTCCGGACTAGCGCTATACGAGCAGTACTTC	CASSSGLALYEQYF
TRBV12-3/TRBV12-4	TRBD2	many	TRBJ2-5	TGTGCCAGCAGTTTTCTAGCGGGAGAGTACCAAGAGACCCAGTACTTC	CASSFLAGEYQETQYF
TRBV3-1	NA	NA	TRBJ2-1	TGTGCCAGCAGCCAAGTCGACCCGGGTTTTAATGAGCAGTTCTTC	CASSQVDPGFNEQFF
TRBV7-2	TRBD1	NA	TRBJ2-3	TGTGCCAGCACCGTGACAGGGGTGGGCACAGATACGCAGTATTTT	CASTVTGVGTDTQYF
TRBV7-2	TRBD1	NA	TRBJ2-1	TGTGCCAGCAGCTCCTCCGGGACAGCCTACAATGAGCAGTTCTTC	CASSSSGTAYNEQFF
TRBV14	NA	few	TRBJ1-1	TGTGCCAGCAGCCAAAGCCTACAATCGAACACTGAAGCTTTCTTT	CASSQSLQSNTEAFF
TRBV29-1	TRBD1	few	TRBJ2-5	TGCAGCGTGCACAGGGGAGAGACCCAGTACTTC	CSVHRGETQYF
TRBV5-1	TRBD1	NA	TRBJ2-7	TGCGCCAGCAGCTTGGACAGGGGCAAGCAGTACTTC	CASSLDRGKQYF
TRBV12-3/TRBV12-4	NA	few	TRBJ1-4	TGTGCCAGCAGTTCCCTGACGGGCATCTTTAATGAAAAACTGTTTTTT	CASSSLTGIFNEKLFF
TRBV9	NA	NA	TRBJ1-1	TGTGCCAGCTCGAGGGGAGGGGGGGCTGAAGCTTTCTTT	CASSRGGGAEAFF
TRBV6-1	NA	NA	TRBJ1-1	TGTGCCAGCAGCACCCGGCGGGCGGACTTACTCATGAACACTGAAGCTTTCTTT	CASSTRRADLLMNTEAFF
TRBV20-1	TRBD2	once	TRBJ2-7	TGCAGTGCTAGAGATAGGGCTAGCGGATATACCCACGAGCAGTACTTC	CSARDRASGYTHEQYF
TRBV28	TRBD2	NA	TRBJ2-1	TGTGCCAGCAGTCGATCTAGCGGGGGGTACAATGAGCAGTTCTTC	CASSRSSGGYNEQFF
TRBV6-2/TRBV6-3	NA	few	TRBJ2-1	TGTGCCAGCAGTTACTCCGAAGACAATGAGCAGTTCTTC	CASSYSEDNEQFF